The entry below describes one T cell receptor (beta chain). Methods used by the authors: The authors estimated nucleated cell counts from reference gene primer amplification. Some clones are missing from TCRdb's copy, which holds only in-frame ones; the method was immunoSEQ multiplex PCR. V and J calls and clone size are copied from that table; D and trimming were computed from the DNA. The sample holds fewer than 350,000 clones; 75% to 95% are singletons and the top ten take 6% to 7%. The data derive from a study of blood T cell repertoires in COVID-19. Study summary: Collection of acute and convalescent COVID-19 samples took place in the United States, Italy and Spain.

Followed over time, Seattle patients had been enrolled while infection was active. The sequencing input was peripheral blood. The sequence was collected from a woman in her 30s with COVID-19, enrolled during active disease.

Here the CDR3 reads CASSYSQKVSASNQPQHF. DNA of the CDR3: TGTGCCAGCAGTTACTCCCAGAAAGTCTCCGCCAGCAATCAGCCCCAGCATTTT. The chain couples TRBV6-2 or TRBV6-3 to TRBJ1-5; D is unclear. CDR1 and CDR2 from the germline V gene are MNHEY and SVGEGT. This CDR3 comprises 18 residues. Trimming cost V 0 bases and J 1 base, with 16 bases left between them.